Presented here are 23 T cell receptor beta chains from one specimen sequenced in a study of T cells in women clearing cervical HPV infection. The protocol was immunoSEQ multiplex PCR, while the TCRdb copy is restricted to in-frame clones and leaves out a portion. Its clone listing holds some 21,000 clones. Material for sequencing was blood buffy coat. These receptors were obtained from a woman between 18 and 69 years old with a cervical HPV16 infection that either progressed to CIN3+ or cleared (not recorded which).

On this clone itself: Read sequence stops 3 residues before the CDR3 end, and the germline J gene provides the missing end. V gene TRBV29-1 combines with J gene TRBJ2-2; D is uncertain. There are 10 residues in the CDR3. V was cut by 6 bases and J by 7 bases, with 6 bases left in between. CDR1 and CDR2 from the germline V gene are SQVTM and ANQGSEA. CDR3 sequence reads: CSVLYGELFF. CDR3 DNA (partial): TGCAGCGTCCTGTACGGGGAG.

Concerning this clone itself: With the read ending 3 residues before the CDR3 end, the germline J gene is used to fill in that end. V and J are TRBV18 and TRBJ1-2; no reliable D call. The germline V gene has CDR1 KGHSH and CDR2 LQKENI. Deletions cut 3 bases from V and 1 base from J, with 15 bases between. The CDR3 totals 16 residues. The covered CDR3 bases are TGTGCCAGCTCACCTGACCGGCCCAACTATAACTATGGC. Protein product: CASSPDRPNYNYG. The entire CDR3 protein reads CASSPDRPNYNYGYTF.

Worth noting for this clone: With the read ending 3 residues before the CDR3 end, the germline J gene is used to fill in that end. The genes are TRBV7-9 and TRBJ1-1, with TRBD1 identical over 9 bases. The CDR3 loop spans 15 amino acids. Germline CDR1 and CDR2: SEHNR and FQNEAQ (reference sequence). Trimming cost V 4 bases and J 5 bases; bases outside gene matches: 8. Partial CDR3 DNA: TGTGCCAGCAGCTCGCAGACAGGGGGTTTAACTGAA. Translated: CASSSQTGGLTE. In full, the CDR3 reads CASSSQTGGLTEAFF.

The DNA read from the CDR3 is TGCGCCAGCAGCCAGGGTCGAGCGTCAGATACG. Its translation is CASSQGRASDT. The CDR3 in its entirety is CASSQGRASDTQYF. The gene calls are TRBV4-1 and TRBJ2-3; D uncertain. The sequenced fragment ends 3 residues before the CDR3 boundary, so the rest is inferred from the germline J gene. CDR3 length: 14 amino acids. The ends were cut back, 3 bases at V and 4 bases at J, with 11 bases in the middle. Germline loops: CDR1 MGHRA, CDR2 YSYEKL.

To note about this clone: The read terminates 3 residues before the CDR3 end, so the remaining end is supplied by the germline J gene. V is TRBV5-1 and J is TRBJ1-4; 7 bases fit TRBD1. This CDR3 spans 15 amino acids. V lost 3 bases, J lost 5 bases, and 7 bases stayed unmatched. Per the germline V gene, CDR1 is SGHRS and CDR2 is YFSETQ. CDR3 sequence: CASSWTGGGNEKLFF. The covered CDR3 bases are TGCGCCAGCAGCTGGACAGGTGGGGGGAATGAAAAA.

With regard to this clone: The CDR3 extends 3 residues past the end of the read, so its final part is completed from the germline J gene. This chain joins TRBV18 and TRBJ2-4, with TRBD1 identical over 9 bases. The germline gives CDR1 KGHSH, CDR2 LQKENI. There are 17 residues in the CDR3. The CDR3 DNA, read in part, is TGTGCCAGCTCACCAGGAACCGGGACAGGGTCCCTAGGAGGT. Translated: CASSPGTGTGSLGG. The entire CDR3 protein is CASSPGTGTGSLGGQYF.

As for this clone: The CDR3 end lies 3 residues beyond the end of the read and is filled in from the germline J gene. The chain employs TRBV6-2 or TRBV6-3 and TRBJ1-2; D is unresolved. Trimming cost V 6 bases and J 2 bases, with 7 bases left between them. This CDR3 has 12 residues. Germline loops: CDR1 MNHEY, CDR2 SVGEGT. The CDR3 bases that were read are TGTGCCAGCAGAGTAGGGAACTATGGC. It specifies CASRVGNYG. The CDR3 in its entirety is CASRVGNYGYTF.

Note on this clone: The CDR3 goes on 3 residues after the read ends, and that part is filled in from the germline J gene. The chain combines TRBV4-1 with TRBJ2-5; D perhaps matches TRBD2 (5 bases). Germline CDR1 is MGHRA and CDR2 is YSYEKL. This CDR3 is 16 amino acids long. V lost 1 base and J lost 6, with 18 bases in between. The CDR3 bases that were read are TGCGCCAGCAGCCAAGCTAACCTAGCCGGTCAACAGACC. Translating it yields CASSQANLAGQQT. The entire CDR3 protein reads CASSQANLAGQQTQYF.

Comments on this clone: Read coverage stops 3 residues before the CDR3 terminus; the germline J gene supplies the remainder. The chain is built from TRBV7-2 and TRBJ2-7; weak D call: TRBD2 (5 bases). The CDR3 has 15 amino acids. Germline-derived CDR1 and CDR2 are SGHTA and FQGNSA. V lost 2 bases and J lost 0, with 11 bases in between. Partial CDR3 DNA: TGTGCCAGCAGCTTAATGAGGGCCAGCTCCTACGAG. This encodes CASSLMRASSYE. In full, the CDR3 is CASSLMRASSYEQYF.

Notes on this clone: Relative to the germline gene, one junction end is altered; a read error may explain this. The DNA ends 3 residues before the CDR3 does, and the rest of the CDR3 is filled in from the germline J gene. The J gene is TRBJ2-2, the V gene TRBV7-2; 8 bases are shared with TRBD2. The CDR3 extends over 12 amino acids. CDR1 and CDR2 (germline): SGHTA, FQGNSA. The covered CDR3 bases are TGTGCCAGCAGCTTAGCGGCGGGGGGG. It translates to CASSLAAGG. The whole CDR3 protein reads CASSLAAGGLFF.

About this clone: Read coverage stops 3 residues before the CDR3 terminus; the germline J gene supplies the remainder. V usage is TRBV19 and J usage is TRBJ1-5; D uncertain. Trimming pared 5 bases from V and 3 bases from J, leaving 5 bases between. There are 12 residues in the CDR3. Germline V gene lookup returns CDR1 LNHDA and CDR2 SQIVND (reference sequence). CDR3 DNA (partial): TGTGCCAGTAGTCCCTCCAATCAGCCC. Its translation: CASSPSNQP. The CDR3 reads in full as CASSPSNQPQHF.

As regards this clone: With the read ending 3 residues before the CDR3 end, the germline J gene is used to fill in that end. The chain carries TRBV29-1 and TRBJ2-4; D may be TRBD2 (5 bases). Germline lookup yields CDR1 SQVTM and CDR2 ANQGSEA. The CDR3 is made up of 11 amino acids. The CDR3 bases that were read are TGCAGCACAGCGGCGCAAGGTGGT. Translating it yields CSTAAQGG. The whole CDR3 protein reads CSTAAQGGQYF.

On this clone itself: The read ends 3 residues early relative to the CDR3; the germline J gene fills the gap. The chain employs TRBV5-4 and TRBJ2-3, with 8 nucleotides matching TRBD2. The germline V gene encodes CDR1 SGHNT and CDR2 YYREEE (reference sequence). V shed 0 bases, J shed 5 bases, and the junction held 8 bases outside the gene matches. This CDR3 region has 16 residues. The part of the CDR3 DNA that was read is TGTGCCAGCAGCTTGGCCCCGGGGGGGCAGCAAGATACG. It codes for CASSLAPGGQQDT. The full CDR3 protein reads CASSLAPGGQQDTQYF.

About this clone: The DNA ends 3 residues before the CDR3 does, and the rest of the CDR3 is filled in from the germline J gene. The chain has TRBV7-9 and TRBJ1-4, with D hard to call. This CDR3 comprises 14 residues. Deletions cut 1 base from V and 4 bases from J, with 7 bases between. Per germline, CDR1 SEHNR and CDR2 FQNEAQ (reference sequence). CDR3 residues: CASSLGSVNEKLFF. CDR3 bases read: TGTGCCAGCAGCTTAGGGTCAGTTAATGAAAAA.

As for this clone: Read sequence stops 3 residues before the CDR3 end, and the germline J gene provides the missing end. The sample holds other DNA sequences that translate to the same CDR3. The rearrangement links TRBV19 to TRBJ2-5, with TRBD1 identical over 7 bases. CDR1 is LNHDA, CDR2 SQIVND, per germline (reference sequence). The length of the CDR3 is 13 residues. Trimming cost V 2 bases and J 4 bases; bases outside gene matches: 1. This CDR3 reads CASSIRQGETQYF. The CDR3 DNA, read in part, is TGTGCCAGTAGTATACGACAGGGAGAGACC.

In the case of this clone: With the read ending 3 residues before the CDR3 end, the germline J gene is used to fill in that end. This sequence joins TRBV19 and TRBJ1-5; D ambiguous. In germline, CDR1 is LNHDA, CDR2 SQIVND (reference sequence). V was pared by 4 bases and J by 2 bases, with 6 bases between. This CDR3 region has 13 residues. This CDR3 reads CASSRVGNQPQHF. The DNA read from the CDR3 is TGTGCCAGTAGTAGAGTAGGCAATCAGCCC. The full variable domain, its missing parts supplied by reference TRBV19 and TRBJ1-5, is DGGITQSPKYLFRKEGQNVTLSCEQNLNHDAMYWYRQDPGQGLRLIYYSQIVNDFQKGDIAEGYSVSREKKESFPLTVTSAQKNPTAFYLCASSRVGNQPQHFGDGTRLSIL.

Remarks on this clone: Read sequence stops 3 residues before the CDR3 end, and the germline J gene provides the missing end. The J gene is TRBJ2-5, the V gene TRBV7-9, with 9 bases aligning to TRBD2. The V segment lost 5 bases and the J segment 6 bases; nucleotides outside the gene matches: 10. In germline, CDR1 is SEHNR, CDR2 FQNEAQ (reference sequence). The CDR3 is 15 amino acids. CDR3 in amino acids: CASSLLAGQGQTQYF. Partial CDR3 DNA: TGTGCCAGCAGCCTACTAGCGGGCCAAGGCCAGACC. Complete variable domain (other parts from reference TRBV7-9 and TRBJ2-5): DTGVSQNPRHKITKRGQNVTFRCDPISEHNRLYWYRQTLGQGPEFLTYFQNEAQLEKSRLLSDRFSAERPKGSFSTLEIQRTEQGDSAMYLCASSLLAGQGQTQYFGPGTRLLVL.

Turning to this clone: The CDR3 end falls 3 residues outside the read, so it is completed with the germline J gene. The V gene is TRBV29-1, the J gene TRBJ2-7, with 7 bases lining up with TRBD2. The CDR3 totals 13 residues. Germline trimming cut 3 bases from V and 4 bases from J; bases unmatched to any gene: 6. Germline V gene data show CDR1 as SQVTM and CDR2 as ANQGSEA. CDR3 DNA, as far as it was read: TGCAGCGTTGAGAGGACTAGTAGGTACGAG. The encoded protein is CSVERTSRYE. The full CDR3 protein is CSVERTSRYEQYF.

As for this clone: The read ends 3 residues shy of where the CDR3 ends; the end is completed using the germline J gene. The chain joins TRBV6-2 or TRBV6-3 to TRBJ2-2; 8 nucleotides match TRBD1. The V and J ends lost 6 bases and 4 bases, in that order; junction bases with no gene match: 7. This CDR3 contains 15 residues. The germline gives CDR1 MNHEY, CDR2 SVGEGT. The CDR3 loop is CASSSRGPTTGELFF. CDR3 bases read: TGTGCCAGCAGCAGCAGGGGGCCGACCACCGGGGAG.

A note on this clone: The missing CDR3 end, 3 residues past where the read stops, is filled in from the germline J gene. This chain joins TRBV20-1 and TRBJ1-5; weak D call: TRBD1 (5 bases). Germline CDR1 is DFQATT and CDR2 is SNEGSKA (reference sequence). CDR3 length: 14 residues. V lost 4 bases, J lost 1 base, and 11 bases lay in between. CDR3 DNA (partial): TGCAGTGCTACCCCCAGGGCGAGCAATCAGCCC. It specifies CSATPRASNQP. The full CDR3 reads CSATPRASNQPQHF.

On this clone: The CDR3 end falls 3 residues outside the read, so it is completed with the germline J gene. The chain has TRBV19 and TRBJ2-1; TRBD2 matches 7 bases. This CDR3 has 15 amino acids. CDR1 LNHDA and CDR2 SQIVND come from the germline V gene (reference sequence). V trimming: 6 bases; J trimming: 5 bases; junction bases outside the gene matches: 10. CDR3: CASRPRGGWNNEQFF. The covered CDR3 bases are TGTGCCAGTAGGCCTAGGGGAGGGTGGAACAATGAG.

Comments on this clone: Read sequence stops 3 residues before the CDR3 end, and the germline J gene provides the missing end. The V call is TRBV5-1, the J call TRBJ1-1, with D possibly being TRBD1 (5 bases). Trimming removed 9 bases at V and 5 bases at J, with 23 bases between. This CDR3 contains 15 residues. The V gene's germline CDR1 is SGHRS and CDR2 YFSETQ. Incomplete CDR3 DNA: TGCGCCACCGAAGGCCAGGGCTTTTCGTGGACTGAA. It encodes CATEGQGFSWTE. The full CDR3 sequence reads CATEGQGFSWTEAFF. The full variable domain, with the rest looked up from reference TRBV5-1 and TRBJ1-1, is KAGVTQTPRYLIKTRGQQVTLSCSPISGHRSVSWYQQTPGQGLQFLFEYFSETQRNKGNFPGRFSGRQFSNSRSEMNVSTLELGDSALYLCATEGQGFSWTEAFFGQGTRLTVV.

This clone ranks as medium-sized in terms of frequency. The sequence runs out 3 residues before the end of the CDR3; the remainder is reconstructed from the germline J gene. V and J are TRBV30 and TRBJ2-4; 7 bases map to TRBD1. This CDR3 has 13 residues. Germline CDR1 and CDR2: GTSNPN and SVGIG (reference sequence). The V segment lost 4 bases and the J segment 3 bases; nucleotides outside the gene matches: 3. The CDR3 DNA, read in part, is TGTGCCTGGAAAGACAGGGTCAAAAACATT. This encodes CAWKDRVKNI. In full, the CDR3 is CAWKDRVKNIQYF.